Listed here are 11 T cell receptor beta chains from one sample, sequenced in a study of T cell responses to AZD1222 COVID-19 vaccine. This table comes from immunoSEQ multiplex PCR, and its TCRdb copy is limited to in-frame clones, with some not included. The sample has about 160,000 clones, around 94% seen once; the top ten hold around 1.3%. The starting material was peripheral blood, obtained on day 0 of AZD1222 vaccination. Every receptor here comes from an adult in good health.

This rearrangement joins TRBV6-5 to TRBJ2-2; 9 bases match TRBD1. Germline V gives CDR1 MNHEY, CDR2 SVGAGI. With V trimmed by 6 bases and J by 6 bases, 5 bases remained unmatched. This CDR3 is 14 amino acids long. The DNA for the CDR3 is TGTGCCAGCAGATCTGACAGGGGGGCCGGGGAGCTGTTTTTT. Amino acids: CASRSDRGAGELFF.

Here the CDR3 reads CASSHAGVNHEQFF. CDR3 nucleotide sequence: TGTGCCAGCAGTCATGCGGGGGTAAACCATGAGCAGTTCTTC. This chain uses TRBV25-1 with TRBJ2-1; 7 bases match TRBD2. Looked up from germline, CDR1 is MGHDK and CDR2 is SYGVNS. The CDR3 is made up of 14 amino acids. V gave up 5 bases and J gave up 8 bases; unmatched junction bases: 9.

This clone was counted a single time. The CDR3 DNA sequence: TGTGCCAGCAGCCAAGATGAGTTGGGTCCCCCGCTAGATACGCAGTATTTT. Its protein product is CASSQDELGPPLDTQYF. The rearrangement links TRBV14 to TRBJ2-3; the D is unclear. Germline values: CDR1 SGHDN, CDR2 FVKESK. V was trimmed by 0 bases and J by 5 bases, leaving 18 bases between them. The CDR3 spans 17 residues. The full variable domain, in which reference TRBV14 and TRBJ2-3 provide the parts outside the CDR3, is EAGVTQFPSHSVIEKGQTVTLRCDPISGHDNLYWYRRVMGKEIKFLLHFVKESKQDESGMPNNRFLAERTGGTYSTLKVQPAELEDSGVYFCASSQDELGPPLDTQYFGPGTRLTVL.

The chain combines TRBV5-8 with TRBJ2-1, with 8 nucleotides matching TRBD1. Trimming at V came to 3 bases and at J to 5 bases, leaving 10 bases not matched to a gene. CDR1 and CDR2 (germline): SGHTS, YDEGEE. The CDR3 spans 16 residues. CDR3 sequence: CASSWGVTGDHNEQFF. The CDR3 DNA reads TGTGCCAGCAGCTGGGGGGTGACAGGGGACCACAATGAGCAGTTCTTC.

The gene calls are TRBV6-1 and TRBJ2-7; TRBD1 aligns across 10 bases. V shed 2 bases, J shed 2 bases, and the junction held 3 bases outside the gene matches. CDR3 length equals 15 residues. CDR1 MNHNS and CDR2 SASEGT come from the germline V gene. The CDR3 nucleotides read TGTGCCAGCAGTGAAAGGGACAGGGGCCCCTACGAGCAGTACGTC. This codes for CASSERDRGPYEQYV.

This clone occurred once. The CDR3 DNA is TGCGCCAGCAGCCCTCAGGGGTTTGGGGAAAAACTGTTTTTT. This translates into CASSPQGFGEKLFF. The V and J genes are TRBV5-1 and TRBJ1-4; tentative D call: TRBD1 (6 bases). CDR3 length: 14 amino acids. CDR1 SGHRS and CDR2 YFSETQ come from the germline V gene. Trimming pared 4 bases from V and 8 bases from J, leaving 15 bases between.

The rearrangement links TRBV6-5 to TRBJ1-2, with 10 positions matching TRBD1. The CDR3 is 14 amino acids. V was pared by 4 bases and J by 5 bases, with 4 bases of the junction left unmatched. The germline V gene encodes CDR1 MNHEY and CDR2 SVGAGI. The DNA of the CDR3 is TGTGCCAGCAGTTGGGACAGGGGAATGTATGGCTACACCTTC. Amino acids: CASSWDRGMYGYTF.

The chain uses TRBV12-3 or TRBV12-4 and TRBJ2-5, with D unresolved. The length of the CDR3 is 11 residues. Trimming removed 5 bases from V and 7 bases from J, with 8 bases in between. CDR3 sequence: CASSVGLTQYF. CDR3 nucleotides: TGTGCCAGCAGTGTGGGGTTGACCCAGTACTTC.

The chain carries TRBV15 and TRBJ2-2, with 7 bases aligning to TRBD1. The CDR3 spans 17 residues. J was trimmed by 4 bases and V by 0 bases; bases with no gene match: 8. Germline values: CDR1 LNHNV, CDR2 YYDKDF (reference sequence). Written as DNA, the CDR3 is TGTGCCACCAGCAGAGATAGACAGGGATGGATCACCGGGGAGCTGTTTTTT. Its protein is CATSRDRQGWITGELFF. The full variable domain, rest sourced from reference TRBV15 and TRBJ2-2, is DAMVIQNPRYQVTQFGKPVTLSCSQTLNHNVMYWYQQKSSQAPKLLFHYYDKDFNNEADTPDNFQSRRPNTSFCFLDIRSPGLGDTAMYLCATSRDRQGWITGELFFGEGSRLTVL.

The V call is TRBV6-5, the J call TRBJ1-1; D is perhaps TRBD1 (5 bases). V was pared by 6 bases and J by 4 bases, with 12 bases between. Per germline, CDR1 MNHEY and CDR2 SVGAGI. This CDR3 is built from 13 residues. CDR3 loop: CASRIRGATEAFF. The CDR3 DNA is TGTGCCAGCAGGATTAGAGGGGCCACTGAAGCTTTCTTT.

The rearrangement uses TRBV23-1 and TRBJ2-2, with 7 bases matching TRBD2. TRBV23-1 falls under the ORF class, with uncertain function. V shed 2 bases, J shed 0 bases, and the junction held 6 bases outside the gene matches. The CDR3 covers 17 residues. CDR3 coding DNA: TGCGCCAGCAGTCAAGGCCTGGGGGGGACGAACACCGGGGAGCTGTTTTTT. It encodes CASSQGLGGTNTGELFF.